This TCR beta chain originates from a study of blood T cell repertoires in COVID-19. As for the study in general: Sites across the United States, Italy and Spain contributed samples from acute and convalescent COVID-19. Sample material is recorded as cDNA or gDNA derived from T cells, B-cell-depleted T cells, or PBMCs.

Trimming removed 4 bases at V and 5 bases at J, with 15 bases between. The CDR3 has 14 amino acids. CDR1 and CDR2 from the germline V gene are SGHNT and YYREEE (reference sequence). Patients of the Seattle cohort, enrolled during active infection, were followed longitudinally. Authors' methods: Cell counts per sample came from amplifying reference gene primers. The assay was immunoSEQ multiplex PCR, and TCRdb's table has in-frame clones only and misses some. The V and J calls and clone size are taken from that table; D and trimming were inferred from the DNA. This table holds under 200,000 clones, approximately 81% found once.

Sequenced input: peripheral blood. The genes are TRBV5-4 and TRBJ2-5, with D perhaps TRBD2 (5 bases). This TCR was sampled from a woman in her forties or fifties with COVID-19, enrolled during active disease. In DNA form, the CDR3 reads TGTGCCAGCAGCCACCAAGGTAGCGTGGAGACCCAGTACTTC. Amino acids: CASSHQGSVETQYF.